Sequencing of this T cell receptor (beta chain) was carried out in a study of neurological immune-mediated disorders. PBMCs numbering 2 million and stored at -80 C yielded the unsorted libraries. Trimming left V 0 bases short and J 4 bases short, with 12 bases between. The CDR3 extends over 15 amino acids. Germline V lookup: CDR1 DFQATT, CDR2 SNEGSKA (reference sequence). As for the cDNA, it was generated by 5'RACE with 10-nucleotide random UMIs. Every sequencing run generated over 190 million TCR-beta sequences from 15-18 subjects. TCRdb itself ran the 5' RACE reads through MiXCR, one entry per CDR3 protein. The top ten hold roughly 4.5% of the sample, which has some 47,000 distinct CDR3 sequences, roughly 15% seen once. There are many counts of this clonotype. Antigen: not known. Broader study findings: There were no CDR3 amino acid sequences shared by expanded clones across subjects, a result suggesting private repertoires in all groups.

Input material: PBMCs. The sequence was collected from a man aged 55 to 70 in good health. The chain carries TRBV20-1 and TRBJ1-4; D might be TRBD1 (6 bases). The CDR3 protein is CSARDQGQRNEKLFF. The CDR3 DNA is TGCAGTGCTAGAGATCAGGGGCAGCGTAATGAAAAACTGTTTTTT.